One sample yielded the 6 T cell receptor beta chains listed below, sequenced in a study of T cell changes during pregnancy in multiple sclerosis. Sequencing was performed with immunoSEQ multiplex PCR; in TCRdb, only in-frame clones are kept and a portion is missing. The sample includes over 7,000 clones, about 90% seen only once; the top ten take 4% to 6.5%. Here the sequenced sample was CD8+ T cells from peripheral blood mononuclear cells, taken in the first trimester of pregnancy. The source of these receptors is a female donor in good health, enrolled as a control in a pregnancy study.

The chain has TRBV7-9 and TRBJ2-2; D is perhaps TRBD1 (5 bases). The germline V and J ends were trimmed by 1 base and 2 bases, with 8 bases remaining between them. Germline values: CDR1 SEHNR, CDR2 FQNEAQ (reference sequence). The CDR3 contains 15 residues. The CDR3 loop reads CASSLVRANTGELFF. The CDR3, as DNA: TGTGCCAGCAGCTTAGTCAGGGCCAACACCGGGGAGCTGTTTTTT.

This chain uses TRBV9 with TRBJ2-3; the match to TRBD2 covers 10 bases. CDR1 and CDR2 from the germline V gene are SGDLS and YYNGEE. This CDR3 is built from 15 residues. The V gene end was trimmed by 5 bases and the J gene end by 2 bases; junction bases not matched to a gene: 5. CDR3 in amino acids: CASSVGLAVTDTQYF. CDR3 coding DNA: TGTGCCAGCAGTGTTGGACTAGCGGTCACAGATACGCAGTATTTT.

V usage is TRBV6-4 and J usage is TRBJ2-3; 12 nucleotides align to TRBD2. V gave up 4 bases and J gave up 4 bases; unmatched junction bases: 3. This CDR3 is 15 amino acids long. Germline-derived CDR1 and CDR2 are MRHNA and SNTAGT. CDR3 region: CASSALAGGPDTQYF. The CDR3 region has the DNA TGTGCCAGCAGTGCCCTAGCGGGAGGGCCAGATACGCAGTATTTT.

As to this clone: Other DNA sequences in the sample encode the same CDR3. The chain is built from TRBV27 and TRBJ2-7, with D perhaps matching TRBD2 (7 bases). Germline V CDR1 and CDR2: MNHEY, SMNVEV (reference sequence). V was pared by 4 bases and J by 2 bases, with 12 bases between. The CDR3 is 14 residues long. CDR3 bases: TGTGCCAGCAGTTCGGGGGGCCCTACCTACGAGCAGTACTTC. Its protein is CASSSGGPTYEQYF.

Only a few counts were recorded for this clone. The sample has other DNA sequences that encode this CDR3 too. The gene calls are TRBV15 and TRBJ2-3, with 8 bases that match TRBD2. J was trimmed by 3 bases and V by 0 bases; bases with no gene match: 2. The germline gives CDR1 LNHNV, CDR2 YYDKDF (reference sequence). The CDR3 is 15 residues long. The CDR3 nucleotides read TGTGCCACCAGCAGAGAGGCGGGAGGTACAGATACGCAGTATTTT. This encodes CATSREAGGTDTQYF. The variable domain in full, with the rest retrieved from reference TRBV15 and TRBJ2-3, is DAMVIQNPRYQVTQFGKPVTLSCSQTLNHNVMYWYQQKSSQAPKLLFHYYDKDFNNEADTPDNFQSRRPNTSFCFLDIRSPGLGDTAMYLCATSREAGGTDTQYFGPGTRLTVL.

This clone came up once. This rearrangement joins TRBV11-3 to TRBJ2-7; 7 bases match TRBD2. The CDR3 sequence is 12 residues long. The V gene's germline CDR1 is SGHNT and CDR2 YENEEA. J was trimmed by 7 bases and V by 6 bases; bases with no gene match: 6. The CDR3 reads CASSFSGGEQYF. CDR3 coding DNA: TGTGCCAGCAGTTTTTCCGGGGGGGAGCAGTACTTC. The complete variable domain, with remaining parts taken from reference TRBV11-3 and TRBJ2-7, reads EAGVVQSPRYKIIEKKQPVAFWCNPISGHNTLYWYLQNLGQGPELLIRYENEEAVDDSQLPKDRFSAERLKGVDSTLKIQPAELGDSAVYLCASSFSGGEQYFGPGTRLTVT.